This TCR beta chain was observed in a study of blood T cell repertoires in COVID-19 (dated by TCRdb to the early 2020s). About the investigation overall: The collaborator samples originated in the United States, Italy and Spain and spanned the acute and convalescent phases of COVID-19. The material from the prospective study consisted of cDNA or gDNA derived from T cells, B-cell-depleted T cells, or PBMCs. Subjects who had been exposed to COVID-19, were actively infected with it, or had recovered from it provided the deeply sampled blood TCRbeta repertoires that made up the dataset. The repertoires were released in a freely available public database intended as a resource for research on the immune response to SARS-CoV-2. Samples were obtained from the ongoing ImmuneRACE study (first 160 participants) and from 1,200 or so subjects provided by 6 global collaborators. The sample metadata nearly always contained a de-identified subject ID, COVID-19 status, age in years and sex. Where HLA class I and class II types were available, the types were taken from metadata supplied by the sample provider, not from assay-based typing. General conclusions and limits of the study: Clinical and demographic metadata were provided uncurated, with the amount varying by source and participant.

TCRbeta CDR3 regions were amplified from genomic DNA using the immunoSEQ Assay, a bias-controlled multiplex PCR. Concerning the study's data processing: Nucleated cell counts per sample were estimated from amplification of reference gene primers within the assay. To quantify the absolute abundance of each unique TCRbeta CDR3 rearrangement, sequence reads were collapsed and filtered. For each sample, productive Simpson clonality was calculated as the square root of Simpson's diversity index over productive rearrangements. Not all clones reach the TCRdb copy of this immuneACCESS table, which keeps in-frame sequences only. Checked studies attribute under half of the gap to unresolved V genes and leave the rest unexplained. V and J calls and clone size are copied from that table; D and trimming were computed from the DNA. The table for this sample lists about 97,000 clones; 65% to 85% of them were counted only once. The ten largest clones represent about 4.3% of the sample.

As concerns this clone: The clone's antigen remains unknown. Base quality data are lacking; no much larger clone is found one base away. Other DNA sequences in the sample encode the same CDR3.

The CDR3, from cysteine to phenylalanine, totals 13 residues. Of the read, only the CDR3 DNA is kept; its 39 bases are in frame from base 1. The trim is 2 bases for V and 9 bases for J, with a gap of 11 bases between the germline ends. From the germline V gene (reference sequence), CDR1 is MNHNY and CDR2 is SVGAGI. Collaborating institutions collected whole blood in K2EDTA tubes following their own protocols. For TCRbeta analysis, collaborator samples were shipped as frozen whole blood, as isolated PBMCs, or as DNA extracted from either sample type. The chain is made from TRBV6-6 and TRBJ2-1; the D segment could be TRBD2, given 6 matching bases. The clonotype was recovered from a man in his fifties or sixties with acute or convalescent COVID-19. The sequenced sample was peripheral blood. Read as DNA, the sequence is TGTGCCAGCAGTTACGGTCAGGGAGGTGAGCAGTTCTTC. Translated, this gives CASSYGQGGEQFF.